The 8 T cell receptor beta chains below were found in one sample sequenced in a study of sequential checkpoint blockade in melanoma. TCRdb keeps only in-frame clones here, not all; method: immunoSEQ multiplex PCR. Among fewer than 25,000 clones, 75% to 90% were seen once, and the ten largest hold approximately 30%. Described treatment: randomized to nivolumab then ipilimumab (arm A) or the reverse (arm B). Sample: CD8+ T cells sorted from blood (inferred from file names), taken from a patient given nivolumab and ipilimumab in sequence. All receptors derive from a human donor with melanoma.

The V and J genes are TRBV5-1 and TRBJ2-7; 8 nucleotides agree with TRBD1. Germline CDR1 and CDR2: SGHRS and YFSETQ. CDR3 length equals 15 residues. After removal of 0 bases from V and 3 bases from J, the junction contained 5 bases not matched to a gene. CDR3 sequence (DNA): TGCGCCAGCAGCTTGGAGGTTGGACAGGGCTACGAGCAGTACTTC. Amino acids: CASSLEVGQGYEQYF. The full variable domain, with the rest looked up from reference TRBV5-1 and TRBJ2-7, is KAGVTQTPRYLIKTRGQQVTLSCSPISGHRSVSWYQQTPGQGLQFLFEYFSETQRNKGNFPGRFSGRQFSNSRSEMNVSTLELGDSALYLCASSLEVGQGYEQYFGPGTRLTVT.

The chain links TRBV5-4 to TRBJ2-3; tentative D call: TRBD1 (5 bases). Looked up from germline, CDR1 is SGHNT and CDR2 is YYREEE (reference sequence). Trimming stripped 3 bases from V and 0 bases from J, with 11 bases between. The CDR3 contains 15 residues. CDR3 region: CASSSGHLSTDTQYF. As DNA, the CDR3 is TGTGCCAGCAGCTCCGGACATTTAAGCACAGATACGCAGTATTTT.

CDR3 residues: CASGPGSGENEQFF. CDR3 nucleotides: TGTGCCAGCGGGCCGGGTTCAGGGGAGAATGAGCAGTTCTTC. The gene calls are TRBV2 and TRBJ2-1, with D maybe TRBD1 (6 bases). Germline CDR1 and CDR2: SNHLY and FYNNEI. With 8 bases removed from V and 7 bases from J, the gap between germline ends came to 18 bases. This CDR3 has 14 amino acids.

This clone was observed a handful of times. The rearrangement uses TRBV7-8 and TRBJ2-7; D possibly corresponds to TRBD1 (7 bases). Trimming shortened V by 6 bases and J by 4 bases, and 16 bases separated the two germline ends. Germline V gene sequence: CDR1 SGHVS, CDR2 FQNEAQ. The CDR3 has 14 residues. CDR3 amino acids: CASSFFQGGYEQYF. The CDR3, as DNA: TGTGCCAGCAGTTTTTTCCAGGGGGGATACGAGCAGTACTTC.

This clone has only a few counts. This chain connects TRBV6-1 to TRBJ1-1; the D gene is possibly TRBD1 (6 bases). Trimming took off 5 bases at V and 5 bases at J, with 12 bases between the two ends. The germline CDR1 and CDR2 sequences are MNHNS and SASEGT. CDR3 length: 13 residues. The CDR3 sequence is CASSTGTPTEAFF. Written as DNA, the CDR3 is TGTGCCAGCAGTACTGGGACACCGACTGAAGCTTTCTTT.

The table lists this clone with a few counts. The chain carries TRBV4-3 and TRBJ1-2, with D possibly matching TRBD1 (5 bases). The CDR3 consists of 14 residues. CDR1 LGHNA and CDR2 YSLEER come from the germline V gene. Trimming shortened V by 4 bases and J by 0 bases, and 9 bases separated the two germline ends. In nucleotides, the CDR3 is TGCGCCAGCAGCCCCACAGGAGCTAACTATGGCTACACCTTC. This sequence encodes CASSPTGANYGYTF.

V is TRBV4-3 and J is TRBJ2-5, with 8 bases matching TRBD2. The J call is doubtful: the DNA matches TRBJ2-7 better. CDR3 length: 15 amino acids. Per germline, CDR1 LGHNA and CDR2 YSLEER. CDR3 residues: CASSELAASSYEQYF. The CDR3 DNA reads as TGCGCCAGCAGCGAACTAGCGGCAAGCTCCTACGAGCAGTACTTC.

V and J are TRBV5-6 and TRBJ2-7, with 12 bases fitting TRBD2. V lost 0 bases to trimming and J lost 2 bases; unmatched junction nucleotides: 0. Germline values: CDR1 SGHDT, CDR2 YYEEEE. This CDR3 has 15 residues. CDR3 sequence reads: CASSLGLAGAYEQYF. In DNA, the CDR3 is TGTGCCAGCAGCTTGGGACTAGCGGGAGCCTACGAGCAGTACTTC.